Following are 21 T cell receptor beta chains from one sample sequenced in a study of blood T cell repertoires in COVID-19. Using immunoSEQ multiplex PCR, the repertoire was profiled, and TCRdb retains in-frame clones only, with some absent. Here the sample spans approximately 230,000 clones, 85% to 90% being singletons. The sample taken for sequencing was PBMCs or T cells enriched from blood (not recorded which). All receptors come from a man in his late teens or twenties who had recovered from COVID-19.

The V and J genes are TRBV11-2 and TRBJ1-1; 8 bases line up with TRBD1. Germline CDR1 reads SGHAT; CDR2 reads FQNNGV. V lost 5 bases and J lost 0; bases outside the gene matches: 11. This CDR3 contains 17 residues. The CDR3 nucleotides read TGTGCCAGCAGCCAAAGGACCAGGGGGCTATTGAACACTGAAGCTTTCTTT. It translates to CASSQRTRGLLNTEAFF.

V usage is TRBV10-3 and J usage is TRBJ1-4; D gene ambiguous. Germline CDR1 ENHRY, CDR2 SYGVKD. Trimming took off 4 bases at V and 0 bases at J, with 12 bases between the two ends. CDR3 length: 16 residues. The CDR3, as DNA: TGTGCCATCAGTGGACAACGAGCTGCAACTAATGAAAAACTGTTTTTT. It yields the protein CAISGQRAATNEKLFF.

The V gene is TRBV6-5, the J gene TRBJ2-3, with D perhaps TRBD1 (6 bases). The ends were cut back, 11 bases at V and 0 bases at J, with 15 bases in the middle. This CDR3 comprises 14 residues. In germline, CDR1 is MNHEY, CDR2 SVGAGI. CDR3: CAGPGQTSTDTQYF. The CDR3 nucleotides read TGTGCCGGACCTGGACAGACAAGCACAGATACGCAGTATTTT.

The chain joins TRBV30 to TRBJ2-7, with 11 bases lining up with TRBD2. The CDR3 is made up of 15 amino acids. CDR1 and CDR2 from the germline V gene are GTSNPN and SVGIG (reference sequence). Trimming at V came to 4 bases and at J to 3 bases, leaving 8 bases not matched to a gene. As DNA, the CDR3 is TGTGCCTGGAAGGCTCGACTAGCGGGGCGCTACGAGCAGTACTTC. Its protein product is CAWKARLAGRYEQYF.

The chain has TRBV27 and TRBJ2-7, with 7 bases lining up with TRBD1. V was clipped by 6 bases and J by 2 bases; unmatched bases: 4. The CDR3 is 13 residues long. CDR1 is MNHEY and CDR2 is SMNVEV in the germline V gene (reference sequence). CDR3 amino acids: CASSLQGPYEQYF. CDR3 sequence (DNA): TGTGCCAGCAGCCTACAGGGGCCCTACGAGCAGTACTTC.

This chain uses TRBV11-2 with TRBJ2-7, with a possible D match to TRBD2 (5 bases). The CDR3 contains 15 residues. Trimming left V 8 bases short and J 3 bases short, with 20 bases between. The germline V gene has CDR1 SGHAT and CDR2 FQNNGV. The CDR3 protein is CASGGEESAYYEQYF. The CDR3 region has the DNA TGTGCCAGCGGAGGAGAGGAGAGCGCCTACTACGAGCAGTACTTC.

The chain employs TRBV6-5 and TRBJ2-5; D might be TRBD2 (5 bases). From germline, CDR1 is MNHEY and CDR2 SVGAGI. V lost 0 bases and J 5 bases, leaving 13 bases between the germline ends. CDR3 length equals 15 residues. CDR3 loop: CASSYSIRGYETQYF. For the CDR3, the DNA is TGTGCCAGCAGTTACTCCATTCGGGGTTATGAGACCCAGTACTTC.

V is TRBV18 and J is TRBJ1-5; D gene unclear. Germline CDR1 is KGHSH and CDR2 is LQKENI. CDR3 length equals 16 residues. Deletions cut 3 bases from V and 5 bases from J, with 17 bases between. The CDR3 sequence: CASSPSTLTFDQPQHF. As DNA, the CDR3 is TGTGCCAGCTCACCCAGTACCCTTACCTTCGATCAGCCCCAGCATTTT.

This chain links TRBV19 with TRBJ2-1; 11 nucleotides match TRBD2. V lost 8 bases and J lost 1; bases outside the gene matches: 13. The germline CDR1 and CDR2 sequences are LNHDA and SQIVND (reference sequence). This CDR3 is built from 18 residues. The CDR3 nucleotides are TGTGCCAGTCGAAAGGGCACTAGCGGGAGTTTTTCCTACAATGAGCAGTTCTTC. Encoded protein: CASRKGTSGSFSYNEQFF.

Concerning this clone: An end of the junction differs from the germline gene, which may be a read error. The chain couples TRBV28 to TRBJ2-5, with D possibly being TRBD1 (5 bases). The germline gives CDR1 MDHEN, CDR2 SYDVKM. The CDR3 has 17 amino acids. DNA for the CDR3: TGTGCCAGCAGTTTCCAGACTGGCAGGGAACTGTCGGAGACCCGGTACTTC. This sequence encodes CASSFQTGRELSETRYF.

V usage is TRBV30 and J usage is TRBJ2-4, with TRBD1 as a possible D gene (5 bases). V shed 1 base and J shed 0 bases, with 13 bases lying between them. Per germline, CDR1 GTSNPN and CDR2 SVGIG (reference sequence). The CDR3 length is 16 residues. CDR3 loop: CAWSGRQTLAKNIQYF. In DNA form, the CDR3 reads TGTGCCTGGAGTGGGAGACAGACACTAGCCAAAAACATTCAGTACTTC. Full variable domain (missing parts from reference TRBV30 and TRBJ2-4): SQTIHQWPATLVQPVGSPLSLECTVEGTSNPNLYWYRQAAGRGLQLLFYSVGIGQISSEVPQNLSASRPQDRQFILSSKKLLLSDSGFYLCAWSGRQTLAKNIQYFGAGTRLSVL.

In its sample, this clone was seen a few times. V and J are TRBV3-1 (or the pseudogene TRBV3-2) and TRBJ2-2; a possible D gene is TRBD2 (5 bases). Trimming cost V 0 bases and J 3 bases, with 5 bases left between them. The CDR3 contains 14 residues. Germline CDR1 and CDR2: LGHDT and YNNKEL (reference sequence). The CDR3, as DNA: TGTGCCAGCAGCCAAGATAGCGACACCGGGGAGCTGTTTTTT. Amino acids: CASSQDSDTGELFF.

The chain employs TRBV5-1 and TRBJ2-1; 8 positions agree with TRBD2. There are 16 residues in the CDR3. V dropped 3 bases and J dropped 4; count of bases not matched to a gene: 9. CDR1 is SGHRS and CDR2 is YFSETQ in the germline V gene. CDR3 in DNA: TGCGCCAGCAGCTCTATTAGCGGGATAGCTTACAATGAGCAGTTCTTC. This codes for CASSSISGIAYNEQFF.

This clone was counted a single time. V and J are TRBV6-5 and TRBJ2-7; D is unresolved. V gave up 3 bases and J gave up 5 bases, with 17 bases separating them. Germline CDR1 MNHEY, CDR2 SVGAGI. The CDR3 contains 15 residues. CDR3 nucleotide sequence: TGTGCCAGCAGTTATAACCGAGCCCGGAGACACGAGCAGTACTTC. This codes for CASSYNRARRHEQYF.

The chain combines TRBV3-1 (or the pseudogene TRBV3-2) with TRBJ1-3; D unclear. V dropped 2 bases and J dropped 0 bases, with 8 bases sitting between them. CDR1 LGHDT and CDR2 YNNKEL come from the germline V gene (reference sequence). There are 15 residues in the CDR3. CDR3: CASSQRGSSGNTIYF. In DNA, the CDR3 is TGTGCCAGCAGCCAACGTGGCAGCTCTGGAAACACCATATATTTT.

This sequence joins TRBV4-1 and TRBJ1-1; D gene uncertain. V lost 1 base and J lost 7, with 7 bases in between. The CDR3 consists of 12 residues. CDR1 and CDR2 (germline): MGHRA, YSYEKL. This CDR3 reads CASSQGEGEAFF. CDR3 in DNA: TGCGCCAGCAGCCAAGGGGAGGGTGAAGCTTTCTTT.

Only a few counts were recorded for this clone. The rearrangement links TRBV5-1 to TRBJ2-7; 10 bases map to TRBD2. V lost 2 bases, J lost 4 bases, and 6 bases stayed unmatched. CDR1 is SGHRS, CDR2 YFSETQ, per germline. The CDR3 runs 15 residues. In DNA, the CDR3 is TGCGCCAGCAGCTTTTTCACTAGCGGGGAATACGAGCAGTACTTC. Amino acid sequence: CASSFFTSGEYEQYF.

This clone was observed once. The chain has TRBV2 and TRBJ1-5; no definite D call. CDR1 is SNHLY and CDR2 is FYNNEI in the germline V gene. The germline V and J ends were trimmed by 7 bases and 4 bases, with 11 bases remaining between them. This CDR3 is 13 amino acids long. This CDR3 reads CASNYRGNQPQHF. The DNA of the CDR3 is TGTGCCAGCAACTATCGGGGAAATCAGCCCCAGCATTTT. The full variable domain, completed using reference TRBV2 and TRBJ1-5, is EPEVTQTPSHQVTQMGQEVILRCVPISNHLYFYWYRQILGQKVEFLVSFYNNEISEKSEIFDDQFSVERPDGSNFTLKIRSTKLEDSAMYFCASNYRGNQPQHFGDGTRLSIL.

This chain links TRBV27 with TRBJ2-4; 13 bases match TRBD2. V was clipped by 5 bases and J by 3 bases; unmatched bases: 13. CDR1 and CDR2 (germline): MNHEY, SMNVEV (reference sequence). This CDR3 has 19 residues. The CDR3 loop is CASSKPGLAGSKVKNIQYF. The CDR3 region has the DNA TGTGCCAGCAGTAAACCGGGACTAGCGGGAAGTAAGGTCAAAAACATTCAGTACTTC.

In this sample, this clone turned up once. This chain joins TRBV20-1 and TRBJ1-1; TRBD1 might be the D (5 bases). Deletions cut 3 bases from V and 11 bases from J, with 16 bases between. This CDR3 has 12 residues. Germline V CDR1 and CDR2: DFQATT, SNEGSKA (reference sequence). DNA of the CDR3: TGCAGTGCTAGTTCCACTGGGGCAGAGGCTTTCTTT. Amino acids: CSASSTGAEAFF.

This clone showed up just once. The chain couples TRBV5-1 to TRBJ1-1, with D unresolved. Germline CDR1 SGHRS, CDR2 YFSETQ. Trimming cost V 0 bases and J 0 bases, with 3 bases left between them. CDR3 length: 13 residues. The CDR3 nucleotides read TGCGCCAGCAGCTTGGCATTGAACACTGAAGCTTTCTTT. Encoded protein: CASSLALNTEAFF.